This is a list of T cell receptor beta chains from one sample in a study of technical replicates of blood from several donors. The protocol was immunoSEQ multiplex PCR, while the TCRdb copy is restricted to in-frame clones and leaves out a portion. The sample lists 83,000 or so clones, 90% to 95% occurring once. Sequencing was performed on T cells isolated from PBMCs. The receptors were sampled from a human donor in good health. The CDR3 runs from the conserved cysteine through the conserved F or W. A D gene is named only where the DNA matches it firmly. The size field is filled for only some rows; it gives once, few, many or a size class.

clone_size d_call j_call v_call cdr3_nt cdr3_aa
NA TRBD2 TRBJ2-1 TRBV9 TGTGCCAGCGCTGAGCTTTCTAGCGGGGGTGGTAATGAGCAGTTCTTC CASAELSSGGGNEQFF
NA NA TRBJ2-7 TRBV10-3 TGTGCCATCAGTGACAGATCCTACGAGCAGTACTTC CAISDRSYEQYF
NA NA TRBJ2-7 TRBV7-6 TGTGCCAGCAGCCAATCAGGATTAGACATGGAGCAGTACTTC CASSQSGLDMEQYF
NA NA TRBJ2-5 TRBV21-1 TGTGCCAGCAGCCCAAATCCCCCTATCTTACCCGGGACAGGGACCCAAGAGACCCAGTACTTC CASSPNPPILPGTGTQETQYF
NA TRBD2 TRBJ2-1 TRBV7-9 TGTGCCAGCAGCTTAATCCTAGCGGGATCCTACAATGAGCAGTTCTTC CASSLILAGSYNEQFF
NA TRBD2 TRBJ2-3 TRBV7-9 TGTGCCAGCAGCTTAGATCTGAGCGGGAGAACAGATACGCAGTATTTT CASSLDLSGRTDTQYF
NA NA TRBJ2-1 TRBV19 TGTGCCAGTAGTTTGGGCCTCTCCTACAATGAGCAGTTCTTC CASSLGLSYNEQFF
NA TRBD2 TRBJ2-7 TRBV9 TGTGCCAGCAGCGGTACGGGGGGCGAGCAGTACTTC CASSGTGGEQYF
NA TRBD1 TRBJ2-1 TRBV28 TGTGCCAGCAGTCCCCTGGACAGGGGTTCCTACAATGAGCAGTTCTTC CASSPLDRGSYNEQFF
NA TRBD1 TRBJ1-2 TRBV28 TGTGCCAGCGCACCTCCGGGACAGGGGGGTCAGTACGGCTACACCTTC CASAPPGQGGQYGYTF
NA TRBD1 TRBJ2-3 TRBV27 TGTGCCAGCACCTCCCCACGGGACAGCCTTAGCACAGATACGCAGTATTTT CASTSPRDSLSTDTQYF
once TRBD2 TRBJ2-1 TRBV27 TGTGCCAGCAGTTCTGCTCTAGCGGGGGGGCTCAATGAGCAGTTCTTC CASSSALAGGLNEQFF
NA NA TRBJ1-2 TRBV2 TGTGCCAGCAGTGACCCAAATGCACAAGGCTACACCTTC CASSDPNAQGYTF
NA TRBD2 TRBJ2-7 TRBV5-8 TGTGCCAGCAGCTTGGAGGCTAGCGGGACATACGAGCAGTACTTC CASSLEASGTYEQYF
NA TRBD2 TRBJ2-1 TRBV14 TGTGCCAGCAGCCGGGCTAGCGGGAGGGCTGACTACAATGAGCAGTTCTTC CASSRASGRADYNEQFF
NA TRBD2 TRBJ2-7 TRBV6-1 TGTGCCAGCAGTGGTCTATCGGGAGGCCTATCCCACGAGCAGTACTTC CASSGLSGGLSHEQYF
NA NA TRBJ1-1 TRBV7-2 TGTGCCAGCAGCTTCAATACAGGATCCTTAGGTGGAGCTTTCTTT CASSFNTGSLGGAFF
NA TRBD2 TRBJ2-1 TRBV11-2 TGTGCCAGCAGGTCACCCACTAGCGGGAGGGCCTACAATGAGCAGTTCTTC CASRSPTSGRAYNEQFF
NA TRBD1 TRBJ1-3 TRBV5-5 TGTGCCAGCAGCCCTGCAGGGGGCCCTGGAAACACCATATATTTT CASSPAGGPGNTIYF
NA NA TRBJ2-7 TRBV4-1 TGCGCCAGCAGTCCTAAGGAGAGCTTTTCGTTTACCTACGAGCAGTACTTC CASSPKESFSFTYEQYF
NA TRBD2 TRBJ2-3 TRBV7-7 TGTGCCAGCAGCACCGGACTAGCCGCCGATACGCAGTATTTT CASSTGLAADTQYF
NA NA TRBJ2-7 TRBV2 TGTGCCAGCAGCCGCATTGACAGAGGAGAGCAGTACTTC CASSRIDRGEQYF
once NA TRBJ1-2 TRBV2 TGTGCCAGCAGTGAAGAGTCCCCGGGGATGGTTGGCTACACCTTC CASSEESPGMVGYTF
NA NA TRBJ2-1 TRBV27 TGTGCCAGCAGTTTATTCTGGACAAATAACAATGAGCAGTTCTTC CASSLFWTNNNEQFF
NA TRBD2 TRBJ2-1 TRBV11-3 TGTGCCAGCAGCCCAGGACTAGCGGCCTACAATGAGCAGTTCTTC CASSPGLAAYNEQFF
NA NA TRBJ2-7 TRBV15 TGTGCCACCAGCAGAGATCGGCAGGCATTCTGCTTC CATSRDRQAFCF
NA TRBD1 TRBJ2-3 TRBV6-5 TGTGCCAGCAGTCCTAGACAGGGTGCAGATACGCAGTATTTT CASSPRQGADTQYF
NA TRBD2 TRBJ2-1 TRBV7-9 TGTGCCAGCAGCACCAGACTAGCGGGATCATACAATGAGCAGTTCTTC CASSTRLAGSYNEQFF
NA TRBD2 TRBJ2-7 TRBV5-1 TGCGCCAGCAGCTTTGGCGGGAGTTTAAACGAGCAGTACTTC CASSFGGSLNEQYF
NA TRBD1 TRBJ2-7 TRBV11-3 TGTGCCAGCAGCCGGACAGGGGACTACGAGCAGTACTTC CASSRTGDYEQYF
NA NA TRBJ2-3 TRBV19 TGTGCCAGTAGTTTCGCTTGGGCTGATACGCAGTATTTT CASSFAWADTQYF
NA TRBD1 TRBJ1-5 TRBV2 TGTGCCAGCAGCAAGGGACAGGGAGGTAATCAGCCCCAGCATTTT CASSKGQGGNQPQHF
NA NA TRBJ1-6 TRBV6-1 TGTGCCAGCAAGGGGGACCTCTGGGCGAATTCACCCCTCCACTTT CASKGDLWANSPLHF
NA NA TRBJ2-3 TRBV2 TGTGCCAGCAGCACCGTTCGGGATCAAGATACGCAGTATTTT CASSTVRDQDTQYF
NA TRBD1 TRBJ2-2 TRBV6-1 TGTGCCAGCAGCCTTACAGGGGCCGGGGAGCTGTTTTTT CASSLTGAGELFF
NA NA TRBJ1-2 TRBV27 TGTGCCAGCAGTTTCCAGGCTAACTATGGCTACACCTTC CASSFQANYGYTF
NA TRBD2 TRBJ2-1 TRBV11-2 TGTGCCAGCAGCCCCCTCCCGGGAGGGCTGGCCGATGAGCAGTTCTTC CASSPLPGGLADEQFF